This T cell receptor beta chain was observed in a study of spatial heterogeneity in lung cancer. Looking at the study overall: Each unique TCR and UMI combination was seen more than ten times on average in raw reads.

Germline V lookup: CDR1 SEHNR, CDR2 FQNEAQ (reference sequence). The CDR3 totals 12 residues. Trimming left V 5 bases short and J 2 bases short, with 6 bases between. Stated time point: sample taken at primary tumor resection. No cell sorting; template was whole RNA from tumor, lung tissue or PBMC. A total of under 80 untreated early-stage non-small cell lung cancer patients served as donors. By sample fraction, this clonotype is medium-sized (0.01 to 0.1%). The library protocol tagged each TCR cDNA with a unique molecular identifier. Using its own MiXCR run on the 5' RACE reads, TCRdb lists one record per CDR3 protein. The sample yields roughly 4,600 distinct CDR3 sequences, around 20% seen once.

The TCR sequence derives from a male donor with early-stage non-small cell lung cancer. This chain uses TRBV7-9 with TRBJ1-2, with D unclear. Source: normal lung tissue next to the tumor, taken at surgery. The DNA of the CDR3 is TGTGCCAGCAGCCTTTCCAACTATGGCTACACCTTC. It translates to CASSLSNYGYTF.